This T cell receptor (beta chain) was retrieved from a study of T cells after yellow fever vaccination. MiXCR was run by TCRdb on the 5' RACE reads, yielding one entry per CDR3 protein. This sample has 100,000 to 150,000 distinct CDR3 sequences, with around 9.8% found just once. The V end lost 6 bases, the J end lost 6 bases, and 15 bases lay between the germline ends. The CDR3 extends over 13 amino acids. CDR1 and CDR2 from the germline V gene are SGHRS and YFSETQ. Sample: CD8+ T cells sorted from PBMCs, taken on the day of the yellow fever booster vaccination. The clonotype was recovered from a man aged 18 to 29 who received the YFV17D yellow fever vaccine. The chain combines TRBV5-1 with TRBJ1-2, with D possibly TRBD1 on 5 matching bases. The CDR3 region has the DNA TGCGCCAGCACCTTCGCCGGGGGTGATGGCTACACCTTC. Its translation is CASTFAGGDGYTF. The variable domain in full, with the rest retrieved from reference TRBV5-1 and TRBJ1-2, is KAGVTQTPRYLIKTRGQQVTLSCSPISGHRSVSWYQQTPGQGLQFLFEYFSETQRNKGNFPGRFSGRQFSNSRSEMNVSTLELGDSALYLCASTFAGGDGYTFGSGTRLTVV.